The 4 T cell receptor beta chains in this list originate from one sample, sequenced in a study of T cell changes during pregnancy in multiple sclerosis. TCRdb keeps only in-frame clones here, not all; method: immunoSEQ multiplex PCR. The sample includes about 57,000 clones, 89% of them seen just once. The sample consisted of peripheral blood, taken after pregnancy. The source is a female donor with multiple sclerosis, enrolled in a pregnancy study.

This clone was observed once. The CDR3 nucleotides read TGTGCCAGCAGCTTAAAGGCTTCGAGGGGGCCCTACGAGCAGTACTTC. Its protein product is CASSLKASRGPYEQYF. V usage is TRBV7-3 and J usage is TRBJ2-7; TRBD1 matches at 7 bases. Germline V lookup: CDR1 SGHTA, CDR2 FQGTGA. V lost 1 base and J lost 2; bases outside the gene matches: 8. The length of the CDR3 is 16 residues.

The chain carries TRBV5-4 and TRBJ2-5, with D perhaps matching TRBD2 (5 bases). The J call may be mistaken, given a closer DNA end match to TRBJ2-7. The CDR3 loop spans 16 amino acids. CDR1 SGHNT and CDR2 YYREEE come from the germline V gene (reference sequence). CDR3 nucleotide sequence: TGTGCCAGCAGCTCCGCGGCCCCCGGGATTTCCTACGAGCAGTACTTC. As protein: CASSSAAPGISYEQYF.

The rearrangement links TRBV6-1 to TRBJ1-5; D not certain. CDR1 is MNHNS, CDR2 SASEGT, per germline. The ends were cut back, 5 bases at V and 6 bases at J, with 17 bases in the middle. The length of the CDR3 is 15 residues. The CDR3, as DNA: TGTGCCAGCAGTCAACTTCCAGGACTGAGTCAGCCCCAGCATTTT. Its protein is CASSQLPGLSQPQHF.

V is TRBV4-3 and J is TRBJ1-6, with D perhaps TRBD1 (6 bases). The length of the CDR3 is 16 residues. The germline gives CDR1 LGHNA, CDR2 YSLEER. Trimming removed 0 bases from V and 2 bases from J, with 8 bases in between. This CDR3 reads CASSQEQGAYNSPLHF. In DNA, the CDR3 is TGCGCCAGCAGCCAAGAACAGGGCGCCTATAATTCACCCCTCCACTTT.